A selection of T cell receptor beta chains follows, all from one sample in a study of technical replicates of blood from a handful of donors. TCRdb's copy holds only in-frame clones and misses some; the assay was immunoSEQ multiplex PCR. The data show 90,000 to 100,000 clones, with about 95% seen just once and about 0.3% held by the top ten. The sequenced material came from T cells isolated from PBMCs. These receptors all come from a human donor in good health. Each CDR3 is given with its conserved first and last residue. The D gene is left open where the match is weak. Clone size is stated in some rows and not others, as once, few, many or a class when expanded.

j_call clone_size v_call d_call cdr3_aa cdr3_nt
TRBJ2-7 . TRBV9 . CASSVESAHEQYF TGTGCCAGCAGCGTAGAGTCAGCGCACGAGCAGTACTTC
TRBJ2-3 . TRBV11-2 . CASSREFGDTQYF TGTGCCAGCAGTCGGGAGTTCGGAGATACGCAGTATTTT
TRBJ2-3 . TRBV4-1 TRBD2 CASSQTSGRVDTQYF TGCGCCAGCAGCCAAACTAGCGGGAGAGTAGATACGCAGTATTTT
TRBJ2-3 few TRBV9 . CASSVVPTGPSTDTQYF TGTGCCAGCAGCGTAGTCCCGACAGGACCTAGCACAGATACGCAGTATTTT
TRBJ2-5 . TRBV7-2 . CASSLGGWAGAQETQYF TGTGCCAGCAGCTTAGGAGGTTGGGCGGGGGCCCAAGAGACCCAGTACTTC
TRBJ1-2 . TRBV29-1 . CSVGDRNYGYTF TGCAGCGTTGGTGACAGAAACTATGGCTACACCTTC
TRBJ2-3 . TRBV5-4 TRBD2 CASSPNSGKGTDTQYF TGTGCCAGCAGCCCGAATAGCGGGAAGGGGACAGATACGCAGTATTTT
TRBJ2-7 . TRBV6-5 TRBD2 CASSPGTSTLYEQYF TGTGCCAGCAGCCCCGGGACTAGCACCCTCTACGAGCAGTACTTC
TRBJ2-3 . TRBV18 TRBD2 CASSLRLAPDTQYF TGTGCCAGCTCACTTAGACTAGCCCCAGATACGCAGTATTTT
TRBJ2-7 . TRBV18 TRBD2 CASSPLGGLAGGFANEQYF TGTGCCAGCTCACCACTTGGAGGACTAGCGGGAGGTTTTGCAAACGAGCAGTACTTC
TRBJ1-2 . TRBV7-3 TRBD1 CASSPQRLGQGGGYTF TGTGCCAGCAGCCCACAACGCCTGGGACAGGGTGGCGGCTACACCTTC
TRBJ2-7 . TRBV5-6 . CASSSTSGTYEQYF TGTGCCAGCAGCTCCACCTCAGGGACTTACGAGCAGTACTTC
TRBJ1-5 . TRBV27 TRBD1 CASSRDRGRQPQHF TGTGCCAGCAGTAGGGACAGGGGGCGTCAGCCCCAGCATTTT
TRBJ2-3 . TRBV6-5 . CASSYSEAVTDTQYF TGTGCCAGCAGTTACTCTGAAGCCGTCACAGATACGCAGTATTTT
TRBJ1-5 . TRBV18 . CASSPTGTLDQPQHF TGTGCCAGCTCACCAACCGGGACACTTGATCAGCCCCAGCATTTT
TRBJ1-2 few TRBV7-5 . CVRSPQQGWNYGYTF TGTGTCAGAAGCCCCCAGCAGGGGTGGAACTATGGCTACACCTTC
TRBJ1-2 . TRBV7-2 TRBD1 CASSQDAGTAFNYGYTF TGTGCCAGCAGCCAAGATGCCGGGACAGCTTTTAACTATGGCTACACCTTC
TRBJ2-1 once TRBV5-8 . CASSQGRFSYNEQFF TGTGCCAGCAGTCAAGGGAGATTCTCCTACAATGAGCAGTTCTTC
TRBJ2-5 once TRBV6-5 TRBD2 CASRLAGQVGTQYF TGTGCCAGCAGACTAGCGGGACAGGTCGGGACCCAGTACTTC
TRBJ2-1 . TRBV28 TRBD1 CASILRGWTGGNEQFF TGTGCCAGCATTTTGCGGGGGTGGACAGGGGGCAATGAGCAGTTCTTC
TRBJ1-1 . TRBV6-5 . CASSLGQTNTEAFF TGTGCCAGCAGTCTGGGGCAGACTAACACTGAAGCTTTCTTT
TRBJ2-7 . TRBV5-8 TRBD1 CASSLALGQLYEQYF TGTGCCAGCAGCTTGGCCTTGGGACAGCTTTACGAGCAGTACTTC
TRBJ1-5 . TRBV7-8 . CASSGGLSQPQHF TGTGCCAGCAGTGGCGGCCTAAGTCAGCCCCAGCATTTT
TRBJ1-2 . TRBV28 . CASSLSGLNYGYTF TGTGCCAGCAGTTTATCGGGACTGAACTATGGCTACACCTTC
TRBJ2-7 . TRBV27 TRBD2 CASSPGTSGYEQYF TGTGCCAGCAGTCCGGGGACTAGCGGCTACGAGCAGTACTTC
TRBJ1-4 once TRBV5-6 . CASSLTGINEKLFF TGTGCCAGCAGCTTGACAGGGATTAATGAAAAACTGTTTTTT
TRBJ1-4 . TRBV27 . CASSLFQGRSNEKLFF TGTGCCAGCAGTTTATTTCAGGGGAGATCTAATGAAAAACTGTTTTTT
TRBJ2-1 . TRBV6-1 TRBD2 CASSELVAGYNEQFF TGTGCCAGCAGTGAATTAGTAGCGGGCTACAATGAGCAGTTCTTC
TRBJ2-3 . TRBV19 TRBD2 CASSISASGTRSSTDTQYF TGTGCCAGTAGTATCTCGGCTAGCGGTACTCGATCTAGCACAGATACGCAGTATTTT
TRBJ2-1 . TRBV11-2 . CASSLPSLYSYNEQFF TGTGCCAGCAGCTTGCCGAGTCTCTACTCCTACAATGAGCAGTTCTTC
TRBJ2-2 . TRBV15 . CATSGLASGELFF TGTGCCACCAGTGGTCTAGCGTCAGGGGAGCTGTTTTTT
TRBJ1-1 . TRBV7-6 . CASSLRGRWGSGVREAFF TGTGCCAGCAGCTTAAGGGGCAGATGGGGATCTGGGGTTCGAGAAGCTTTCTTT
TRBJ2-3 . TRBV13 . CASSFLGGSTDTQYF TGTGCCAGCAGCTTTCTCGGCGGTAGCACAGATACGCAGTATTTT
TRBJ2-1 . TRBV10-3 TRBD2 CAIAREERYDEQFF TGTGCCATCGCGCGGGAGGAGCGGTATGATGAGCAGTTCTTC
TRBJ2-7 . TRBV28 . CASTGHSYEQYF TGTGCCAGTACGGGACACTCCTACGAGCAGTACTTC
TRBJ2-3 few TRBV11-2 . CASSFSASSLSSTDTQYF TGTGCCAGCAGCTTCTCCGCCTCCTCACTTTCTAGCACAGATACGCAGTATTTT
TRBJ1-1 . TRBV7-6 TRBD1 CASSFMDRANTEAFF TGTGCCAGCAGCTTTATGGACAGGGCGAACACTGAAGCTTTCTTT
TRBJ1-2 . TRBV19 TRBD1 CASSIGTGTGVGYTF TGTGCCAGTAGTATAGGAACCGGGACAGGGGTTGGCTACACCTTC
TRBJ2-7 . TRBV7-2 . CASSPTGERSHEQYF TGTGCCAGCAGCCCAACGGGGGAGCGATCCCACGAGCAGTACTTC
TRBJ2-2 . TRBV7-8 . CASSPYSAGELFF TGTGCCAGCAGCCCCTATAGCGCCGGGGAGCTGTTTTTT
TRBJ2-3 . TRBV7-3 TRBD2 CASSLRTSGSADTQYF TGTGCCAGCAGCTTAAGGACTAGCGGGAGCGCAGATACGCAGTATTTT
TRBJ2-1 once TRBV7-3 . CASSLEPLRGEQFF TGTGCCAGCAGCCTGGAGCCACTTCGCGGTGAGCAGTTCTTC
TRBJ2-3 . TRBV7-9 TRBD2 CASKVAGGSTDTQYF TGTGCCAGCAAGGTAGCGGGAGGGAGCACAGATACGCAGTATTTT
TRBJ2-1 . TRBV19 . CASSMGVSYNEQFF TGTGCCAGTAGTATGGGCGTATCCTACAATGAGCAGTTCTTC
TRBJ1-4 . TRBV2 TRBD1 CASSPMGQGSEKLFF TGTGCCAGCAGTCCTATGGGACAGGGAAGTGAAAAACTGTTTTTT
TRBJ2-1 . TRBV11-2 TRBD2 CASSFRAGGHYNEQFF TGTGCCAGCAGCTTCAGGGCGGGAGGGCATTACAATGAGCAGTTCTTC
TRBJ2-7 . TRBV9 TRBD2 CASSVGLARSYEQYF TGTGCCAGCAGCGTAGGACTAGCGCGATCCTACGAGCAGTACTTC
TRBJ1-2 . TRBV19 TRBD1 CASSPLEGAYGYTF TGTGCCAGTAGTCCCCTCGAGGGGGCCTATGGCTACACCTTC
TRBJ2-7 . TRBV5-6 . CASSFARFGGEQYF TGTGCCAGCAGCTTTGCGCGGTTCGGAGGTGAGCAGTACTTC
TRBJ2-5 . TRBV6-5 TRBD2 CASSPPGLAEETQYF TGTGCCAGCAGTCCACCGGGACTAGCGGAAGAGACCCAGTACTTC
TRBJ2-2 . TRBV9 TRBD1 CASSEAMTGTFTGELFF TGTGCCAGCAGCGAGGCGATGACAGGGACGTTCACCGGGGAGCTGTTTTTT
TRBJ1-2 . TRBV7-8 TRBD1 CASSRTGQGAGYGYTF TGTGCCAGCAGCCGCACGGGACAGGGGGCAGGCTATGGCTACACCTTC
TRBJ1-5 . TRBV7-9 . CASSRTGLAGQPQHF TGTGCCAGCAGCAGAACAGGGCTTGCAGGACAGCCCCAGCATTTT
TRBJ1-1 . TRBV25-1 . CASSEWGRGNTEAFF TGTGCCAGCAGTGAATGGGGCAGGGGCAACACTGAAGCTTTCTTT
TRBJ1-1 . TRBV4-1 . CASSQDQGSNTEAFF TGCGCCAGCAGCCAAGACCAGGGTAGTAACACTGAAGCTTTCTTT
TRBJ2-2 . TRBV10-3 . CAISEEQGSYGELFF TGTGCCATCAGTGAAGAGCAGGGGTCTTACGGGGAGCTGTTTTTT
TRBJ2-1 . TRBV11-3 TRBD2 CASSLVGLAGGRNEQFF TGTGCCAGCAGCTTAGTGGGACTAGCGGGTGGGAGGAATGAGCAGTTCTTC
TRBJ2-7 . TRBV28 TRBD2 CASSGRTSGRNSYEQYF TGTGCCAGCAGTGGGAGGACTAGCGGGAGGAACTCCTACGAGCAGTACTTC